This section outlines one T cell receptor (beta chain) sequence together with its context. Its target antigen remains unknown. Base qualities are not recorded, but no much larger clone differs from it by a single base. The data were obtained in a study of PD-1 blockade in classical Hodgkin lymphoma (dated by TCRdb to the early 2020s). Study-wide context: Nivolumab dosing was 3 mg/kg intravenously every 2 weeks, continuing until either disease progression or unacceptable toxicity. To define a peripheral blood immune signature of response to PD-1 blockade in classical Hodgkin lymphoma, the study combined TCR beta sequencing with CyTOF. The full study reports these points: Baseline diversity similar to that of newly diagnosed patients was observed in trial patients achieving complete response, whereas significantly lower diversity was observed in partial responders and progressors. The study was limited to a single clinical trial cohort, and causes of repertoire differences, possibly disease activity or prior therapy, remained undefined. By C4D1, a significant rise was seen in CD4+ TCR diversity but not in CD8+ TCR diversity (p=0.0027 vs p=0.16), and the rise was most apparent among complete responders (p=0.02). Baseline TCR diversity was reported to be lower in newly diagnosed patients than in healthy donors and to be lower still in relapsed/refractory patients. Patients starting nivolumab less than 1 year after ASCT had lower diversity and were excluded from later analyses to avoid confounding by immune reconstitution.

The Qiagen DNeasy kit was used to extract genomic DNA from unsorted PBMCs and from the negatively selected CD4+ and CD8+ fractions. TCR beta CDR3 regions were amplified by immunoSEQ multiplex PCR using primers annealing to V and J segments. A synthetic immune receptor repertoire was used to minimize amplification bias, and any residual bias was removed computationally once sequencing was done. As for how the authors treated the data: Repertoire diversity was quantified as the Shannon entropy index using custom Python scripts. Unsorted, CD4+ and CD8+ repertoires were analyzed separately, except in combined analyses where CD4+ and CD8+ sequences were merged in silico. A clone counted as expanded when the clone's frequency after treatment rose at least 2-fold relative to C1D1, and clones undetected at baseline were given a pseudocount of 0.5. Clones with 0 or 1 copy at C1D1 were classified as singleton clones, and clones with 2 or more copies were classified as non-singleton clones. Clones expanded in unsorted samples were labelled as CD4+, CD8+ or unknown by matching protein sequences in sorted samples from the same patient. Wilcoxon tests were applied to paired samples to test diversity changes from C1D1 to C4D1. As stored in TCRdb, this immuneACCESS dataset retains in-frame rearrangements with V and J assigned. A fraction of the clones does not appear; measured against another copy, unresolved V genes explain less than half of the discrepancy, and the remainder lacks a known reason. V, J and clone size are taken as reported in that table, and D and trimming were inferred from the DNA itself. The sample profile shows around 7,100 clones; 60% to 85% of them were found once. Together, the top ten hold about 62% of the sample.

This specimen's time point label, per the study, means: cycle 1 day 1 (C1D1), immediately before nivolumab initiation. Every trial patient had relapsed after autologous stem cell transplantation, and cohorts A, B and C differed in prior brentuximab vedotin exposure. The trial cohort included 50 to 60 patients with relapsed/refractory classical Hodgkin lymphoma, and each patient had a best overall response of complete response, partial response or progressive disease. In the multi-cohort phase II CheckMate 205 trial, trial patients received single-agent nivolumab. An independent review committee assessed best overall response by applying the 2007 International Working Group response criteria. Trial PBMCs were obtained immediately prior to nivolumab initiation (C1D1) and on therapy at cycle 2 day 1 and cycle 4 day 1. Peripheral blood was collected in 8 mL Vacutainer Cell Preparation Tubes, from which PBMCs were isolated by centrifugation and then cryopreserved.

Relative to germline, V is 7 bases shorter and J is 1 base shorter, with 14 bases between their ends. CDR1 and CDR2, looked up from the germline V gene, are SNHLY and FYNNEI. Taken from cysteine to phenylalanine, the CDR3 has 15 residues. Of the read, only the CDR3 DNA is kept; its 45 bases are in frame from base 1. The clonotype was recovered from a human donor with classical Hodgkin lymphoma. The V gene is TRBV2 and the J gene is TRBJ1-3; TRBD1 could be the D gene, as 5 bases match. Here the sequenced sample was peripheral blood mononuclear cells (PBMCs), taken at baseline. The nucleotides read TGTGCCAGCACCATCGGGGAGGGGTCTGGAAACACCATATATTTT. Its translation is CASTIGEGSGNTIYF. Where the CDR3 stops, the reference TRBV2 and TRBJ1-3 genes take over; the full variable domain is EPEVTQTPSHQVTQMGQEVILRCVPISNHLYFYWYRQILGQKVEFLVSFYNNEISEKSEIFDDQFSVERPDGSNFTLKIRSTKLEDSAMYFCASTIGEGSGNTIYFGEGSWLTVV.